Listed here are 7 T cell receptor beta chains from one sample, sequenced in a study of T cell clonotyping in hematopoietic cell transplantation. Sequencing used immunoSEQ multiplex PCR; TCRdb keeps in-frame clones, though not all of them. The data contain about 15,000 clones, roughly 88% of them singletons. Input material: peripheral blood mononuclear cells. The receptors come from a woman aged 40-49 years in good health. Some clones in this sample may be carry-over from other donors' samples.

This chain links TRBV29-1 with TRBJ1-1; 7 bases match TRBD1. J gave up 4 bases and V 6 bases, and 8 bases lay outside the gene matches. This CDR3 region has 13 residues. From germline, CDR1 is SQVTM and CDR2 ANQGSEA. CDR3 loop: CSVSGGGGTEAFF. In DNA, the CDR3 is TGCAGCGTCTCAGGGGGGGGAGGCACTGAAGCTTTCTTT.

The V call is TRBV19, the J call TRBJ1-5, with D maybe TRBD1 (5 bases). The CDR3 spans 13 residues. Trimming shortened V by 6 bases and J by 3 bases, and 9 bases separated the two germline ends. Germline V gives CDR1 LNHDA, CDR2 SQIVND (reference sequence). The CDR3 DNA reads TGTGCCAGTAGGGGACGGACCAATCAGCCCCAGCATTTT. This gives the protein CASRGRTNQPQHF.

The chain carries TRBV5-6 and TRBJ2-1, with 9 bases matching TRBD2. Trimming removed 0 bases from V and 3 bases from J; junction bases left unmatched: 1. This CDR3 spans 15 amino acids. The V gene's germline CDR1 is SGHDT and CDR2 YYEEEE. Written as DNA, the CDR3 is TGTGCCAGCAGCTTGGAACTAGCGGGCTACAATGAGCAGTTCTTC. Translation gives CASSLELAGYNEQFF. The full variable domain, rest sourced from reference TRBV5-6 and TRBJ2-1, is DAGVTQSPTHLIKTRGQQVTLRCSPKSGHDTVSWYQQALGQGPQFIFQYYEEEERQRGNFPDRFSGHQFPNYSSELNVNALLLGDSALYLCASSLELAGYNEQFFGPGTRLTVL.

In DNA, the CDR3 is TGTGCCAGCAGCTCCTCGTCAGGGAGCGTCTACGAGCAGTACTTC. This translates into CASSSSSGSVYEQYF. This sequence joins TRBV7-2 and TRBJ2-7; D may be TRBD1 or TRBD2 (5 bases each). Trimming left V 4 bases short and J 3 bases short, with 16 bases between. Germline V lookup: CDR1 SGHTA, CDR2 FQGNSA. This CDR3 has 15 amino acids.

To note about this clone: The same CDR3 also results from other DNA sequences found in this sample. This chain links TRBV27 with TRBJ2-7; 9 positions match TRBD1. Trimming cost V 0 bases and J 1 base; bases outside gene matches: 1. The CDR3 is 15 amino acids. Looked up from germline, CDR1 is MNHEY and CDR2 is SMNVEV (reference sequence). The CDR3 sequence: CASSLSGQGSYEQYF. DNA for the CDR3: TGTGCCAGCAGTTTATCGGGACAGGGTTCCTACGAGCAGTACTTC.

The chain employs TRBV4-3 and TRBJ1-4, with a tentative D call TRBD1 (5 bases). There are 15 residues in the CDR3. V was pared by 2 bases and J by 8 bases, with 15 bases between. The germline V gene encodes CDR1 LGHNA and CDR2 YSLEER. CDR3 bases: TGCGCCAGCAGCCAAAGACCAAAAAGGGGCGAAAAACTGTTTTTT. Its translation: CASSQRPKRGEKLFF.

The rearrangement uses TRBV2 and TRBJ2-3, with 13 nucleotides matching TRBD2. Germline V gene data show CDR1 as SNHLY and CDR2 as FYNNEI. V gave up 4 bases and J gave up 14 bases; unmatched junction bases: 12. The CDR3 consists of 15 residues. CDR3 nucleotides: TGTGCCAGCAGTGCGTCCCCTAGGACTAGCGGGAGTCTGTATTTT. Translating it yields CASSASPRTSGSLYF. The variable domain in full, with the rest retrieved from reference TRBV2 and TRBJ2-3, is EPEVTQTPSHQVTQMGQEVILRCVPISNHLYFYWYRQILGQKVEFLVSFYNNEISEKSEIFDDQFSVERPDGSNFTLKIRSTKLEDSAMYFCASSASPRTSGSLYFGPGTRLTVL.